The 32 T cell receptor beta chains given below trace back to one sample, sequenced in a study of blood T cell repertoires in COVID-19. Generated by immunoSEQ multiplex PCR, the TCRdb table keeps only in-frame clones and is missing some. The sample includes hundreds of thousands of clones, approximately 80% of them seen just once. The sequenced material came from peripheral blood. The receptors stem from a woman over 75 with active or convalescent COVID-19.

This chain joins TRBV29-1 and TRBJ2-7; 9 bases line up with TRBD2. Germline V gives CDR1 SQVTM, CDR2 ANQGSEA. V was clipped by 6 bases and J by 9 bases; unmatched bases: 15. The CDR3 loop spans 14 amino acids. The CDR3 nucleotides read TGCAGCGTCGCCAATCCGGGACTAGCATTTCGGCAGTACTTC. It translates to CSVANPGLAFRQYF.

The chain uses TRBV19 and TRBJ1-2, with 9 bases identical to TRBD1. The CDR3 runs 15 residues. CDR1 LNHDA and CDR2 SQIVND come from the germline V gene (reference sequence). The V and J ends lost 2 bases and 5 bases, in that order; junction bases with no gene match: 6. The CDR3 nucleotides are TGTGCCAGTAGTATAAGTACAGGGGGCGTGTATGGCTACACCTTC. This gives the protein CASSISTGGVYGYTF.

The V gene is TRBV12-3 or TRBV12-4, the J gene TRBJ1-5; the D is unclear. The CDR3 loop spans 13 amino acids. The ends were cut back, 7 bases at V and 6 bases at J, with 13 bases in the middle. The CDR3 loop reads CASTVSRGQPQHF. DNA for the CDR3: TGTGCCAGCACCGTCTCCCGGGGTCAGCCCCAGCATTTT.

A remark on this clone: This sample also contains other DNA sequences that code for the same CDR3. V usage is TRBV19 and J usage is TRBJ1-4; TRBD1 agrees at 7 bases. The CDR3 extends over 14 amino acids. V lost 6 bases, J lost 5 bases, and 6 bases stayed unmatched. Per germline, CDR1 LNHDA and CDR2 SQIVND (reference sequence). The CDR3 region is CASSPGQKNEKLFF. CDR3 nucleotides: TGTGCCAGTAGCCCGGGACAGAAGAATGAAAAACTGTTTTTT.

The rearrangement joins TRBV20-1 to TRBJ1-6, with 7 positions matching TRBD1. The germline V gene has CDR1 DFQATT and CDR2 SNEGSKA (reference sequence). V was clipped by 3 bases and J by 7 bases; unmatched bases: 9. The length of the CDR3 is 15 residues. CDR3 DNA sequence: TGCAGTGCTAGTTCTTCGGGACAGAGAAATTCACCCCTCCACTTT. Translated: CSASSSGQRNSPLHF.

The chain joins TRBV28 to TRBJ1-5; weak D call: TRBD1 (5 bases). Looked up from germline, CDR1 is MDHEN and CDR2 is SYDVKM. Trimming left V 6 bases short and J 8 bases short, with 11 bases between. The CDR3 spans 12 residues. This chain's CDR3 is CASSDSFEPQHF. The CDR3 bases are TGTGCCAGCAGCGACAGCTTCGAGCCCCAGCATTTT.

The V gene is TRBV27, the J gene TRBJ2-2; 9 bases are shared with TRBD1. Germline CDR1 reads MNHEY; CDR2 reads SMNVEV (reference sequence). The junction had 2 bases not matched to a gene; V was cut back by 2 bases and J by 1 base. CDR3 length: 16 residues. The DNA of the CDR3 is TGTGCCAGCAGTTTAGAGGGACAGGGGAACACCGGGGAGCTGTTTTTT. It translates to CASSLEGQGNTGELFF.

The genes are TRBV30 and TRBJ2-7; possibly TRBD1 for D (5 bases). Trimming left V 5 bases short and J 2 bases short, with 7 bases between. CDR3 length: 11 residues. In germline, CDR1 is GTSNPN, CDR2 SVGIG (reference sequence). This CDR3 is CAWETAYEQYF. The DNA for the CDR3 is TGTGCCTGGGAGACAGCCTACGAGCAGTACTTC.

The chain joins TRBV7-9 to TRBJ2-5; TRBD2 matches at 9 bases. This CDR3 is 15 amino acids long. Per the germline V gene, CDR1 is SEHNR and CDR2 is FQNEAQ (reference sequence). With V trimmed by 0 bases and J by 3 bases, 2 bases remained unmatched. CDR3 in DNA: TGTGCCAGCAGCTTAGCTAGCGGGAGAAAAGAGACCCAGTACTTC. It translates to CASSLASGRKETQYF. Based on the CDR3 plus reference TRBV7-9 and TRBJ2-5, the full variable domain is DTGVSQNPRHKITKRGQNVTFRCDPISEHNRLYWYRQTLGQGPEFLTYFQNEAQLEKSRLLSDRFSAERPKGSFSTLEIQRTEQGDSAMYLCASSLASGRKETQYFGPGTRLLVL.

This clone was observed a handful of times. This chain uses TRBV19 with TRBJ2-2, with 7 bases lining up with TRBD1. Germline CDR1 and CDR2: LNHDA and SQIVND (reference sequence). CDR3 length: 14 amino acids. Trimming cost V 7 bases and J 5 bases; bases outside gene matches: 7. DNA for the CDR3: TGTGCCAGTACCGACAGGGCGATTACCGGGGAGCTGTTTTTT. Translating gives CASTDRAITGELFF.

The chain combines TRBV28 with TRBJ2-7, with D possibly being TRBD2 (6 bases). The CDR3 is made up of 14 amino acids. Germline lookup yields CDR1 MDHEN and CDR2 SYDVKM. V lost 6 bases to trimming and J lost 0 bases, with 12 bases between them. The CDR3, as DNA: TGTGCCAGCAGCCAAACCGGGAGCTCCTACGAGCAGTACTTC. It specifies CASSQTGSSYEQYF.

V usage is TRBV23-1 and J usage is TRBJ1-4; a possible D gene is TRBD1 (6 bases). TRBV23-1 is recorded as an ORF, its role being uncertain. V lost 7 bases to trimming and J lost 7 bases, with 19 bases between them. The CDR3 consists of 15 residues. The CDR3 coding sequence is TGCGCCAGCATATCCCGGGGGGGGGCGCGTGAAAAACTGTTTTTT. Translation gives CASISRGGAREKLFF.

This chain joins TRBV13 and TRBJ1-2; D unresolved. The germline CDR1 and CDR2 sequences are PRHDT and FYEKMQ (reference sequence). Between the trimmed V and J ends, which lost 2 bases and 5 bases, there was a span of 12 bases. The length of the CDR3 is 14 residues. The CDR3: CASSLRQVGYGYTF. The CDR3 bases are TGTGCCAGCAGCTTACGGCAGGTTGGGTATGGCTACACCTTC. The variable domain in full, completed from reference TRBV13 and TRBJ1-2, reads AAGVIQSPRHLIKEKRETATLKCYPIPRHDTVYWYQQGPGQDPQFLISFYEKMQSDKGSIPDRFSAQQFSDYHSELNMSSLELGDSALYFCASSLRQVGYGYTFGSGTRLTVV.

This sequence joins TRBV19 and TRBJ2-3; 7 bases match TRBD1. Trimming took 3 bases from V and 2 from J; bases not matched to a gene: 14. The CDR3 contains 18 residues. Looked up from germline, CDR1 is LNHDA and CDR2 is SQIVND (reference sequence). The CDR3 protein is CASSIKWETGRFTDTQYF. Written as DNA, the CDR3 is TGTGCCAGTAGTATTAAGTGGGAGACAGGGAGATTCACAGATACGCAGTATTTT.

The chain recombines TRBV6-5 with TRBJ2-7; D gene uncertain. CDR3 length: 14 residues. V was shortened by 6 bases and J by 0 bases, with 12 bases between the two germline ends. Germline V lookup: CDR1 MNHEY, CDR2 SVGAGI. The CDR3 loop reads CASSRLGLSYEQYF. For the CDR3, the DNA is TGTGCCAGCAGCCGTCTGGGCCTCTCCTACGAGCAGTACTTC.

The chain is built from TRBV11-2 and TRBJ2-1; 7 bases are shared with TRBD1. The CDR3 is made up of 15 amino acids. V was clipped by 3 bases and J by 2 bases; unmatched bases: 4. CDR1 is SGHAT and CDR2 is FQNNGV in the germline V gene. The CDR3 sequence is CASSLGDRAYNEQFF. The CDR3 DNA sequence: TGTGCCAGCAGCTTGGGGGACAGAGCCTACAATGAGCAGTTCTTC.

The V call is TRBV11-1, the J call TRBJ2-2, with D hard to call. The germline V gene has CDR1 SGHAT and CDR2 FQDESV (reference sequence). This CDR3 has 15 residues. Between the trimmed V and J ends, which lost 2 bases and 3 bases, there was a span of 10 bases. The CDR3 reads CASSLTPSYTGELFF. DNA of the CDR3: TGTGCCAGCAGCTTAACCCCCAGTTACACCGGGGAGCTGTTTTTT.

The chain employs TRBV6-5 and TRBJ2-1; tentatively, D is TRBD1 (7 bases). CDR3 length: 15 amino acids. V was trimmed by 1 base and J by 9 bases, leaving 16 bases between them. The V gene's germline CDR1 is MNHEY and CDR2 SVGAGI. The CDR3 loop reads CASSYLGPQGGEQFF. CDR3 nucleotide sequence: TGTGCCAGCAGTTACTTAGGACCTCAGGGGGGTGAGCAGTTCTTC.

J is TRBJ2-3 and V is TRBV19, with 7 bases matching TRBD1. J lost 6 bases, V lost 6 bases, and 9 bases had no gene match. The CDR3 consists of 14 residues. Germline V gene lookup returns CDR1 LNHDA and CDR2 SQIVND (reference sequence). CDR3 protein: CASRPRQGRDTQYF. The CDR3 DNA reads TGTGCCAGTAGACCTCGACAGGGTCGGGATACGCAGTATTTT.

This chain links TRBV4-1 with TRBJ2-7; TRBD1 matches at 7 bases. The V gene's germline CDR1 is MGHRA and CDR2 YSYEKL. The CDR3 contains 17 residues. V shed 2 bases, J shed 6 bases, and the junction held 16 bases outside the gene matches. This CDR3 is CASSQPMGFNRGGEQYF. The CDR3 DNA follows: TGCGCCAGCAGCCAACCTATGGGGTTTAACAGGGGCGGCGAGCAGTACTTC.

V gene TRBV6-1 combines with J gene TRBJ1-2, with D maybe TRBD1 (5 bases). Deletions cut 7 bases from V and 7 bases from J, with 16 bases between. Germline V lookup: CDR1 MNHNS, CDR2 SASEGT. The CDR3 loop spans 13 amino acids. Written as DNA, the CDR3 is TGTGCCAGCACGATTTCCGAAGGGGCTGGCTACACCTTC. Translation: CASTISEGAGYTF.

This clone appeared once. The genes are TRBV3-1 (or the pseudogene TRBV3-2) and TRBJ2-2, with 7 positions matching TRBD2. J lost 2 bases, V lost 4 bases, and 7 bases had no gene match. From germline, CDR1 is LGHDT and CDR2 YNNKEL (reference sequence). The CDR3 spans 16 residues. CDR3: CASSPWTSINTGELFF. CDR3 DNA: TGTGCCAGCAGCCCCTGGACTAGTATTAACACCGGGGAGCTGTTTTTT.

V and J are TRBV5-1 and TRBJ1-4; D is perhaps TRBD1 (6 bases). Germline CDR1 is SGHRS and CDR2 is YFSETQ. V was cut by 0 bases and J by 3 bases, with 6 bases left in between. The CDR3 has 14 residues. CDR3 amino acids: CASSLDRANEKLFF. The CDR3 bases are TGCGCCAGCAGCTTGGACAGGGCTAATGAAAAACTGTTTTTT.

The gene calls are TRBV5-1 and TRBJ2-7; 12 bases are shared with TRBD2. The CDR3 is 17 residues long. After removal of 1 base from V and 1 base from J, the junction contained 6 bases not matched to a gene. Germline V gene data show CDR1 as SGHRS and CDR2 as YFSETQ. The CDR3 region has the DNA TGCGCCAGCAGCTTGAGGCTAGCGGGAGGGGTATCCTACGAGCAGTACTTC. It is translated as CASSLRLAGGVSYEQYF.

The sample holds one count of this clone. V usage is TRBV5-4 and J usage is TRBJ1-6, with 12 bases lining up with TRBD1. Trimming at V came to 4 bases and at J to 6 bases, leaving 8 bases not matched to a gene. This CDR3 has 17 amino acids. Germline V gives CDR1 SGHNT, CDR2 YYREEE (reference sequence). CDR3 region: CASSPKGQGAGNSPLHF. Here the CDR3 DNA reads TGTGCCAGCAGCCCCAAGGGACAGGGGGCGGGTAATTCACCCCTCCACTTT.

In its sample, this clone was seen many times. At one end the junction does not follow the germline gene, possibly because of a read error. V and J are TRBV19 and TRBJ2-2; tentative D call: TRBD2 (5 bases). This CDR3 is built from 13 residues. The germline gives CDR1 LNHDA, CDR2 SQIVND (reference sequence). The CDR3 DNA reads as TGTGCCAGTAGTATACGGGTAGCGACCTCGTCGGTTTTT. Protein sequence: CASSIRVATSSVF.

This clone was seen once. The J gene is TRBJ1-3, the V gene TRBV5-6, with a tentative D call TRBD1 (5 bases). Germline V CDR1 and CDR2: SGHDT, YYEEEE. V was cut by 0 bases and J by 3 bases, with 16 bases left in between. CDR3 length: 17 amino acids. The CDR3 spells CASSLAPGGEGGNTIYF. The CDR3 region has the DNA TGTGCCAGCAGCTTGGCCCCCGGGGGGGAAGGTGGAAACACCATATATTTT.

This sequence joins TRBV4-2 and TRBJ2-7; weak D call: TRBD1 (5 bases). Between the trimmed V and J ends, which lost 1 base and 2 bases, there was a span of 12 bases. Germline V gives CDR1 LGHNA, CDR2 YNFKEQ. The CDR3 has 15 residues. The chain's CDR3 is CASSQAPDRAYEQYF. As DNA, the CDR3 is TGTGCCAGCAGCCAAGCGCCCGACAGAGCCTACGAGCAGTACTTC.

The chain carries TRBV6-4 and TRBJ2-7; weak D call: TRBD2 (5 bases). Germline V gene data show CDR1 as MRHNA and CDR2 as SNTAGT. V lost 4 bases and J lost 2, with 12 bases in between. CDR3 length equals 14 residues. In DNA form, the CDR3 reads TGTGCCAGCAGTGCAGGACCCGGGGCCTACGAGCAGTACTTC. Translation gives CASSAGPGAYEQYF.

V is TRBV7-6 and J is TRBJ2-2, with D hard to call. Looked up from germline, CDR1 is SGHVS and CDR2 is FNYEAQ. The V end was cut by 5 bases, the J end by 5 bases, with 6 bases between. The CDR3 is made up of 12 amino acids. In nucleotides, the CDR3 is TGTGCCAGCAGCCGAGATACCGGGGAGCTGTTTTTT. Encoded protein: CASSRDTGELFF.

A few counts support this clone. V and J are TRBV10-3 and TRBJ1-2; tentative D call: TRBD1 (6 bases). The length of the CDR3 is 15 residues. Trimming took 6 bases from V and 7 from J, leaving 21 bases between them. Per the germline V gene, CDR1 is ENHRY and CDR2 is SYGVKD. The CDR3 DNA follows: TGTGCCATCAGCGGATCTGACAGGCCACTTGGTGGCTACACCTTC. It encodes CAISGSDRPLGGYTF.

V usage is TRBV4-3 and J usage is TRBJ2-2, with TRBD2 matching over 11 bases. The J segment lost 6 bases and the V segment lost 5 bases, leaving 5 bases of the junction unmatched. This CDR3 spans 15 amino acids. CDR1 LGHNA and CDR2 YSLEER come from the germline V gene. The CDR3 sequence is CASSGTSGGPGELFF. CDR3 nucleotide sequence: TGCGCCAGCAGCGGCACTAGCGGGGGTCCCGGGGAGCTGTTTTTT.